The clone carrying this T cell receptor (beta chain) was seen just once. This record belongs to a study of cytomegalovirus exposure and HLA in healthy donors. CDR1 and CDR2 from the germline V gene are SGHRS and YFSETQ. V shed 4 bases, J shed 3 bases, and the junction held 2 bases outside the gene matches. The length of the CDR3 is 13 residues. With 60 Vbeta and 13 Jbeta primers, the PCR was carried out. Measured with immunoSEQ multiplex PCR; TCRdb has only the in-frame clones, and not every one. This sample carries over 150,000 clones, approximately 78% of them seen once, and the ten largest clones take around 13%.

The material sequenced was PBMCs. The chain has TRBV5-1 and TRBJ1-1, with 8 bases matching TRBD1. This receptor was obtained from a woman in her forties or fifties in good health and CMV-seropositive. The chain's CDR3 is CASSPDRDTEAFF. As DNA, the CDR3 is TGCGCCAGCAGCCCGGACAGGGACACTGAAGCTTTCTTT.